This T cell receptor (beta chain) came from a study of metastatic and nonmetastatic thyroid tumors. Across the whole study: Across blood and tumor or nodule tissue, repertoires from malignant and benign thyroid patients were compared with one another.

Each patient went into thyroid surgery without having received any treatment. TCRdb ran MiXCR on the PCR reads. The data show approximately 5,800 clones, with approximately 30% seen just once and around 48% held by the top ten. V was clipped by 6 bases and J by 6 bases, with 15 bases between them. Germline CDR1 reads LNHDA; CDR2 reads SQIVND (reference sequence). CDR3 length equals 13 residues. This clone was seen only a few times. The sequence was collected from a female donor with papillary thyroid cancer or a benign thyroid nodule (not recorded which). Some clones in this sample may be carry-over from other donors' samples. The V call is TRBV19, the J call TRBJ2-7; D tentatively fits TRBD1 or TRBD2 (5 bases each). The sequenced sample was adjacent normal tissue. CDR3 protein: CASSPGPRAEQYF. CDR3 sequence (DNA): TGTGCCAGTAGCCCGGGACCGCGCGCCGAGCAGTACTTC.